The 26 T cell receptor beta chains given below trace back to one sample, sequenced in a study of CD8+ T cells in alopecia areata. Following RNA extraction, reverse transcription yielded cDNA that acted as the sequencing template. Clones were read by immunoSEQ multiplex PCR, and TCRdb kept only the in-frame ones, dropping some. The profile shows about 4,200 clones, 68% of them singletons. Sequences were obtained from skin. These receptors all stem from a human donor in good health.

The V call is TRBV28, the J call TRBJ2-4, with D unresolved. The V gene's germline CDR1 is MDHEN and CDR2 SYDVKM. V lost 5 bases to trimming and J lost 1 base, with 12 bases between them. The CDR3 sequence is 15 residues long. In DNA, the CDR3 is TGTGCCAGCAGTCCGTCCCTAAACGCCAAAAACATTCAGTACTTC. Its protein is CASSPSLNAKNIQYF.

The chain is built from TRBV6-6 and TRBJ1-1; TRBD1 is a possible D gene (5 bases). Trimming removed 7 bases from V and 1 base from J, with 13 bases in between. The CDR3 runs to 14 residues. The germline CDR1 and CDR2 sequences are MNHNY and SVGAGI (reference sequence). The DNA of the CDR3 is TGTGCCAGCAAAATTGGGACGGCGAACACTGAAGCTTTCTTT. Encoded protein: CASKIGTANTEAFF.

About this clone itself: One end of the junction is discordant with germline, which a read error may explain. Other DNA sequences in the sample encode the same CDR3. This chain connects TRBV4-2 to TRBJ2-6; TRBD1 is a possible D gene (5 bases). The CDR3 spans 15 residues. Germline V gene sequence: CDR1 LGHNA, CDR2 YNFKEQ. CDR3 sequence: CASSQDNSGANVLTF. The CDR3 bases are TGTGCCAGCAGCCAAGACAACTCTGGGGCGAACGTCCTGACTTTC.

The chain recombines TRBV29-1 with TRBJ2-6, with TRBD1 identical over 12 bases. The CDR3 runs 17 residues. CDR1 and CDR2 from the germline V gene are SQVTM and ANQGSEA. V trimming: 6 bases; J trimming: 0 bases; junction bases outside the gene matches: 6. The CDR3 nucleotides are TGCAGCGTCGAGTGGGACAGGGGGCCCTCTGGGGCCAACGTCCTGACTTTC. Translating gives CSVEWDRGPSGANVLTF.

The rearrangement uses TRBV2 and TRBJ2-7, with a possible D match to TRBD2 (6 bases). Trimming removed 6 bases at V and 5 bases at J, with 11 bases between. This CDR3 is 12 amino acids long. Germline CDR1 SNHLY, CDR2 FYNNEI. CDR3 sequence (DNA): TGTGCCAGCAGACTAGCTTACCACGAGCAGTACTTC. The encoded protein is CASRLAYHEQYF.

This clone was observed a single time. This chain uses TRBV28 with TRBJ1-1; 8 positions match TRBD1. Germline V gives CDR1 MDHEN, CDR2 SYDVKM. This CDR3 is 16 amino acids long. The V gene end was trimmed by 6 bases and the J gene end by 0 bases; junction bases not matched to a gene: 9. DNA for the CDR3: TGTGCCAGCAGAGGACAGGGCGGAGGCTTGAACACTGAAGCTTTCTTT. This codes for CASRGQGGGLNTEAFF.

The gene calls are TRBV28 and TRBJ2-6, with D unresolved. V gave up 6 bases and J gave up 0 bases, with 12 bases separating them. Germline V gene sequence: CDR1 MDHEN, CDR2 SYDVKM. The CDR3 is 16 residues long. CDR3 in DNA: TGTGCCAGCAGGAACCCAGGAGACTCTGGGGCCAACGTCCTGACTTTC. It is translated as CASRNPGDSGANVLTF. The full variable domain, rest sourced from reference TRBV28 and TRBJ2-6, is DVKVTQSSRYLVKRTGEKVFLECVQDMDHENMFWYRQDPGLGLRLIYFSYDVKMKEKGDIPEGYSVSREKKERFSLILESASTNQTSMYLCASRNPGDSGANVLTFGAGSRLTVL.

This clone was found a few times. J is TRBJ2-1 and V is TRBV7-8; 11 nucleotides agree with TRBD2. The ends lost 4 bases at V and 6 bases at J; junction bases unmatched: 14. Per the germline V gene, CDR1 is SGHVS and CDR2 is FQNEAQ. This CDR3 contains 18 residues. The CDR3 DNA reads TGTGCCAGCAGCTCCCACGGGGGAGGGACTAGCGGACCCAATGAGCAGTTCTTC. It specifies CASSSHGGGTSGPNEQFF.

This clone was detected only a few times. This sequence joins TRBV7-2 and TRBJ2-1; 10 bases map to TRBD2. With 3 bases clipped from V and 0 bases from J, the junction kept 8 bases outside the gene matches. The CDR3 has 18 amino acids. Germline CDR1 reads SGHTA; CDR2 reads FQGNSA. CDR3 nucleotides: TGTGCCAGCAGCTTCTTCCGGACTAGCGGACGCTCCTACAATGAGCAGTTCTTC. Its protein product is CASSFFRTSGRSYNEQFF.

The sample holds a few counts of this clone. The chain links TRBV20-1 to TRBJ2-7; unclear D gene. Trimming removed 0 bases at V and 6 bases at J, with 6 bases between. The CDR3 has 11 residues. CDR1 DFQATT and CDR2 SNEGSKA come from the germline V gene (reference sequence). CDR3 loop: CSARDRSEQYF. DNA of the CDR3: TGCAGTGCTAGAGATAGAAGCGAGCAGTACTTC.

The V gene is TRBV6-5, the J gene TRBJ1-1; no reliable D call. CDR3 size: 15 residues. V was clipped by 8 bases and J by 5 bases, with 21 bases between them. The germline V gene has CDR1 MNHEY and CDR2 SVGAGI. The CDR3 sequence is CASRPGGPRSTEAFF. CDR3 nucleotides: TGTGCCAGCCGACCGGGTGGCCCGAGGTCGACTGAAGCTTTCTTT.

The rearrangement uses TRBV5-4 and TRBJ2-5, with a weak D call TRBD2 (6 bases). Trimming took off 5 bases at V and 5 bases at J, with 19 bases between the two ends. The CDR3 loop spans 15 amino acids. In germline, CDR1 is SGHNT, CDR2 YYREEE (reference sequence). The CDR3 DNA sequence: TGTGCCAGCAGTCCAGGGAGGAGAGGGCTGGAGACCCAGTACTTC. Protein: CASSPGRRGLETQYF.

The chain employs TRBV10-3 and TRBJ2-3, with D possibly being TRBD1 (6 bases). Germline values: CDR1 ENHRY, CDR2 SYGVKD. CDR3 length equals 13 residues. V lost 5 bases and J 6 bases, leaving 12 bases between the germline ends. The CDR3 protein is CAISLVRGDTQYF. The CDR3 region has the DNA TGTGCCATCAGTCTTGTTAGGGGGGATACGCAGTATTTT.

This clone was found a few times. The chain has TRBV11-2 and TRBJ1-6, with a possible D match to TRBD1 (5 bases). The germline V gene has CDR1 SGHAT and CDR2 FQNNGV. The CDR3 extends over 14 amino acids. Trimming shortened V by 5 bases and J by 5 bases, and 10 bases separated the two germline ends. The CDR3 DNA reads TGTGCCAGCAGCCGCAAGGGGAATAATTCACCCCTCCACTTT. Protein sequence: CASSRKGNNSPLHF.

This clone was picked up a small number of times. The J gene is TRBJ1-6, the V gene TRBV19; no firm D call. CDR3 length: 16 residues. CDR1 and CDR2 from the germline V gene are LNHDA and SQIVND (reference sequence). The V end was cut by 5 bases, the J end by 7 bases, with 18 bases between. The CDR3 DNA reads TGTGCCAGTAGTCCTATCCTGTTTGGGCAGAATTCACCCCTCCACTTT. It yields the protein CASSPILFGQNSPLHF.

The chain links TRBV25-1 to TRBJ2-1, with 7 nucleotides matching TRBD2. Losses at the gene ends were 10 bases for V and 5 bases for J; bases not matched to a gene: 8. Per the germline V gene, CDR1 is MGHDK and CDR2 is SYGVNS. The CDR3 spans 13 residues. The CDR3 is CATSSGRNNEQFF. The DNA of the CDR3 is TGTGCCACCTCCTCCGGGAGGAACAATGAGCAGTTCTTC. Using reference TRBV25-1 and TRBJ2-1 for the parts outside the CDR3, the full variable domain is EADIYQTPRYLVIGTGKKITLECSQTMGHDKMYWYQQDPGMELHLIHYSYGVNSTEKGDLSSESTVSRIRTEHFPLTLESARPSHTSQYLCATSSGRNNEQFFGPGTRLTVL.

This chain connects TRBV19 to TRBJ2-6; D is unclear. Germline CDR1 LNHDA, CDR2 SQIVND (reference sequence). This CDR3 has 11 amino acids. Trimming removed 7 bases from V and 12 bases from J, with 10 bases in between. The CDR3 DNA reads as TGTGCCAGTACTGAATCATCCGTCCTGACTTTC. Translating it yields CASTESSVLTF.

This clone was counted only a few times. The J gene is TRBJ2-7, the V gene TRBV19; 9 nucleotides line up with TRBD2. Unmatched junction bases numbered 9, after V lost 8 bases and J lost 4 bases. Germline V CDR1 and CDR2: LNHDA, SQIVND (reference sequence). The CDR3 contains 14 residues. The CDR3 coding sequence is TGTGCCAGTTCCCGAGCGGGAGGCTTGTACGAGCAGTACTTC. Protein sequence: CASSRAGGLYEQYF.

V is TRBV7-9 and J is TRBJ2-7; D may be TRBD2 (5 bases). CDR3 length equals 15 residues. In germline, CDR1 is SEHNR, CDR2 FQNEAQ (reference sequence). V lost 0 bases to trimming and J lost 2 bases, with 11 bases between them. CDR3 sequence (DNA): TGTGCCAGCAGCTTAGCGGGGAGCACTCCCTACGAGCAGTACTTC. This sequence encodes CASSLAGSTPYEQYF.

V gene TRBV10-3 combines with J gene TRBJ2-2; 8 bases line up with TRBD1. The CDR3 totals 14 residues. Germline-derived CDR1 and CDR2 are ENHRY and SYGVKD. Trimming took 9 bases from V and 5 from J; bases not matched to a gene: 8. The CDR3 sequence is CAIRGQVATGELFF. The CDR3 DNA reads as TGTGCCATACGGGGACAGGTAGCGACCGGGGAGCTGTTTTTT.

V is TRBV6-5 and J is TRBJ2-7; 10 nucleotides agree with TRBD1. The junction had 7 bases not matched to a gene; V was cut back by 4 bases and J by 4 bases. Germline V gene sequence: CDR1 MNHEY, CDR2 SVGAGI. The CDR3 contains 15 residues. The CDR3 DNA follows: TGTGCCAGCAGTTCTCCGGGACAGGGGAGATACGAGCAGTACTTC. Translation: CASSSPGQGRYEQYF.

The genes are TRBV7-2 and TRBJ2-7; no reliable D call. Germline V CDR1 and CDR2: SGHTA, FQGNSA. The CDR3 contains 13 residues. Trimming took off 5 bases at V and 3 bases at J, with 11 bases between the two ends. CDR3 protein: CASSRTVIYEQYF. CDR3 DNA: TGTGCCAGCAGCCGGACCGTCATCTACGAGCAGTACTTC.

The chain employs TRBV18 and TRBJ2-7, with TRBD2 matching 9 bases. The germline gives CDR1 KGHSH, CDR2 LQKENI. With 4 bases clipped from V and 4 bases from J, the junction kept 11 bases outside the gene matches. The CDR3 runs 16 residues. In DNA form, the CDR3 reads TGTGCCAGCTCACTTCTGGGACTAGCCGGGGGTTACGAGCAGTACTTC. This encodes CASSLLGLAGGYEQYF.

This chain joins TRBV6-1 and TRBJ1-5; weak D call: TRBD1 (5 bases). The germline gives CDR1 MNHNS, CDR2 SASEGT. V lost 6 bases, J lost 4 bases, and 10 bases lay in between. This CDR3 has 13 residues. CDR3 protein: CASRLGVNQPQHF. The CDR3 DNA sequence: TGTGCCAGCAGACTGGGGGTTAATCAGCCCCAGCATTTT.

The genes are TRBV2 and TRBJ1-1; possible D gene TRBD1, 5 bases. The CDR3 covers 15 residues. Germline-derived CDR1 and CDR2 are SNHLY and FYNNEI. Trimming removed 6 bases at V and 1 base at J, with 15 bases between. Here the CDR3 reads CASRGWQGKNTEAFF. The CDR3 DNA reads TGTGCCAGCAGGGGTTGGCAGGGAAAGAACACTGAAGCTTTCTTT.

This chain connects TRBV28 to TRBJ1-2; D is ambiguous. The germline V and J ends were trimmed by 5 bases and 7 bases, with 8 bases remaining between them. The CDR3 consists of 11 residues. From germline, CDR1 is MDHEN and CDR2 SYDVKM. The DNA of the CDR3 is TGTGCCAGCAGTAAGTGGGGTGGCTACACCTTC. Its protein is CASSKWGGYTF.